This record covers a single T cell receptor beta chain. The data were taken from a study of blood T cell repertoires in COVID-19. Study summary: Spain, Italy and the United States supplied samples that represented acute and convalescent COVID-19. T cells, B-cell-depleted T cells, or PBMCs provided the cDNA or gDNA that served as material.

Per the authors' pipeline: Researchers report that nucleated cell counts were estimated from reference gene primer amplification. Profiled with immunoSEQ multiplex PCR; TCRdb holds only in-frame clones, not every one. D and trimming were read from the DNA, whereas the V and J calls and clone size are those reported in that table. The sample contains 45,000 to 55,000 clones, about nine tenths of which appear only once. Germline CDR1 and CDR2: SQVTM and ANQGSEA. Trimming pared 7 bases from V and 0 bases from J, leaving 13 bases between. The CDR3 is 14 residues long. The origin of this receptor is a woman aged 40 to 50 with active COVID-19. This chain links TRBV29-1 with TRBJ2-1; either TRBD1 or TRBD2 may fit D (5 bases each). The material sequenced was peripheral blood. CDR3 sequence (DNA): TGCAGCGGGGGGAGTTCCCTCTCCTACAATGAGCAGTTCTTC. Protein: CSGGSSLSYNEQFF.